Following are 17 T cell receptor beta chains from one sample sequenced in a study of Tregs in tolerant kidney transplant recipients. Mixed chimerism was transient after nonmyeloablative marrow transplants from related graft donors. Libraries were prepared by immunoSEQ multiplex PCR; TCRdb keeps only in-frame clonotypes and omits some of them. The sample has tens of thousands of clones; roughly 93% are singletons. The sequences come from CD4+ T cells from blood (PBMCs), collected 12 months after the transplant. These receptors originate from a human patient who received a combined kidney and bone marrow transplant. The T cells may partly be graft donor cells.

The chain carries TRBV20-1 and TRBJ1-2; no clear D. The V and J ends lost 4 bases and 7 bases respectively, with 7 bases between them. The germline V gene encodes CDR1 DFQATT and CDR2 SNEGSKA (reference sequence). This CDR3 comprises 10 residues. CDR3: CSATQSGYTF. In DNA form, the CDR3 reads TGCAGTGCTACCCAGTCTGGCTACACCTTC.

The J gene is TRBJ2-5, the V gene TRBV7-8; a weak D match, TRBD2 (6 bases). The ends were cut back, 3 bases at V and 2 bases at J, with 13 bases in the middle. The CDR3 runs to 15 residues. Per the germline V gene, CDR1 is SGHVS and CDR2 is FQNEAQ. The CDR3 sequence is CASSFSVGGQETQYF. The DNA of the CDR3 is TGTGCCAGCAGCTTTTCAGTCGGGGGACAAGAGACCCAGTACTTC.

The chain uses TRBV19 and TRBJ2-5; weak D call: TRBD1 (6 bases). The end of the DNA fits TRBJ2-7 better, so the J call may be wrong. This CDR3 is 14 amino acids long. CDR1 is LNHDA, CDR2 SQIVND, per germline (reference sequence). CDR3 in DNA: TGTGCCAGTAGTAGGGCAGGGGTTTCCTACGAGCAGTACTTC. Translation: CASSRAGVSYEQYF.

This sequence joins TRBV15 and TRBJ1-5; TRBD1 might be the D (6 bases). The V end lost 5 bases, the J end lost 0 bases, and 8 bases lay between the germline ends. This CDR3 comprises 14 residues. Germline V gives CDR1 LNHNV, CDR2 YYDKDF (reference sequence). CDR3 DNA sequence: TGTGCCACCAGCGGACAGTATAGCAATCAGCCCCAGCATTTT. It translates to CATSGQYSNQPQHF.

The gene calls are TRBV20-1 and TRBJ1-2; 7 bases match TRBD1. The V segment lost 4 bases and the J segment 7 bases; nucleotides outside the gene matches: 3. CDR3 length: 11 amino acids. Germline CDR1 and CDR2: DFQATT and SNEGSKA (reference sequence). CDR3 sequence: CSANRGGGYTF. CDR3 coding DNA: TGCAGTGCTAACAGGGGTGGTGGCTACACCTTC.

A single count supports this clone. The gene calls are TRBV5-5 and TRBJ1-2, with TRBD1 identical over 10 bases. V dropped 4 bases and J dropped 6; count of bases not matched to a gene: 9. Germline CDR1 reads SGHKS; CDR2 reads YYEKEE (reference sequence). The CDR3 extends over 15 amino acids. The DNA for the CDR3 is TGTGCCAGCAGCCAAAGGGACAGGGGCGTTAATGGCTACACCTTC. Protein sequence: CASSQRDRGVNGYTF.

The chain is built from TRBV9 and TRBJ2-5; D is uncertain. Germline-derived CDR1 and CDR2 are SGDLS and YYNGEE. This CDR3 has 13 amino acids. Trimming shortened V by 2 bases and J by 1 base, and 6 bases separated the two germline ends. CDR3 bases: TGTGCCAGCAGCGTTAACAGCCAAGAGACCCAGTACTTC. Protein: CASSVNSQETQYF.

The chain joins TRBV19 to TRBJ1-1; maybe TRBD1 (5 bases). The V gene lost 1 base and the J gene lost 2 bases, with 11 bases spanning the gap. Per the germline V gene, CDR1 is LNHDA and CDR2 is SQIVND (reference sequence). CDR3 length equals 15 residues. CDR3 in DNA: TGTGCCAGTAGTATAGGGCCTGGGGCAAACACTGAAGCTTTCTTT. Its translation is CASSIGPGANTEAFF.

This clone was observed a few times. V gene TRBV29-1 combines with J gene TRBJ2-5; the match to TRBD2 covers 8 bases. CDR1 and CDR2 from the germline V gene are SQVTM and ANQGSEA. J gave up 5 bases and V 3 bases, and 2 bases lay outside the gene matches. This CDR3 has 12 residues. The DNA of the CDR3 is TGCAGCGTTGACGGCGGGAGGGAGACCCAGTACTTC. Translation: CSVDGGRETQYF.

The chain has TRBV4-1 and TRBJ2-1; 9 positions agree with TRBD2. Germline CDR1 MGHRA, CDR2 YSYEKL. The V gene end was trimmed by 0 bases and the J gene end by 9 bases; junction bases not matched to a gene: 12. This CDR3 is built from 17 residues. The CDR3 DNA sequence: TGCGCCAGCAGCCAAGATTTGCGGGGGGGCCGATTTGGTGAGCAGTTCTTC. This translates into CASSQDLRGGRFGEQFF.

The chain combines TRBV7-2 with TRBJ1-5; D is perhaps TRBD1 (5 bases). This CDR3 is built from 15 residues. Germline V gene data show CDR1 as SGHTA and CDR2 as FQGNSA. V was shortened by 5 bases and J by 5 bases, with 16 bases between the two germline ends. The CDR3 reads CASSLDIRGDQPQHF. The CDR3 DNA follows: TGTGCCAGCAGCCTGGACATTCGAGGAGATCAGCCCCAGCATTTT.

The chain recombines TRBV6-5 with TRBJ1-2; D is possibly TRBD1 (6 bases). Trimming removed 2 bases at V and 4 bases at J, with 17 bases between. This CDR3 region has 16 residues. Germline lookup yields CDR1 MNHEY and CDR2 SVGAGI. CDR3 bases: TGTGCCAGCAGTTACAGAGGGGGAGAAGCCTCCTATGGCTACACCTTC. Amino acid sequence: CASSYRGGEASYGYTF.

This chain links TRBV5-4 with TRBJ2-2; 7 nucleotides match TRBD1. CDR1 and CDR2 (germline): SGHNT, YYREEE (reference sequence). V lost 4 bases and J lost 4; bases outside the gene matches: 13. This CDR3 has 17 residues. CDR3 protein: CASSPGQRIDTTGELFF. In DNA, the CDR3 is TGTGCCAGCAGCCCGGGACAGAGGATCGATACCACCGGGGAGCTGTTTTTT.

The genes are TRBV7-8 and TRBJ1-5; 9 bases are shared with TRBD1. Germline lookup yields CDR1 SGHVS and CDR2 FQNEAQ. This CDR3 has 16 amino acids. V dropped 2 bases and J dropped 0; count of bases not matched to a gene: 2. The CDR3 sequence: CASSLRGQGSNQPQHF. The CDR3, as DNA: TGTGCCAGCAGCTTAAGGGGACAGGGTAGCAATCAGCCCCAGCATTTT.

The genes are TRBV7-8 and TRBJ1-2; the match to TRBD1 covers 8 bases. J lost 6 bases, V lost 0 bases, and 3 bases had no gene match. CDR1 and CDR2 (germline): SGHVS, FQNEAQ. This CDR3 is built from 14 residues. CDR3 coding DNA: TGTGCCAGCAGCTTAGCGCACAGGGGGGATGGCTACACCTTC. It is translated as CASSLAHRGDGYTF.

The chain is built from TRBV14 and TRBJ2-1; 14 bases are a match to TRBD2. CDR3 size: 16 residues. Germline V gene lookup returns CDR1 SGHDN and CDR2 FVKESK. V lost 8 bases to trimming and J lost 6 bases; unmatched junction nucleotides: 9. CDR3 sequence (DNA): TGTGCCAGCCGGAGACTAGCGGGAGGGCCTAGCAATGAGCAGTTCTTC. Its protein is CASRRLAGGPSNEQFF. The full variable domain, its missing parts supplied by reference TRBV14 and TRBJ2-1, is EAGVTQFPSHSVIEKGQTVTLRCDPISGHDNLYWYRRVMGKEIKFLLHFVKESKQDESGMPNNRFLAERTGGTYSTLKVQPAELEDSGVYFCASRRLAGGPSNEQFFGPGTRLTVL.

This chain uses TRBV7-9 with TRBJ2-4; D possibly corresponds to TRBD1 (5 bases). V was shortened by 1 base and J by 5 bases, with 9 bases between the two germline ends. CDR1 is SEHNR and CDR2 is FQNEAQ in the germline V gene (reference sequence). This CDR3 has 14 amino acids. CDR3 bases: TGTGCCAGCAGCTTAGATGGGGCCGAAAACATTCAGTACTTC. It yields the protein CASSLDGAENIQYF.